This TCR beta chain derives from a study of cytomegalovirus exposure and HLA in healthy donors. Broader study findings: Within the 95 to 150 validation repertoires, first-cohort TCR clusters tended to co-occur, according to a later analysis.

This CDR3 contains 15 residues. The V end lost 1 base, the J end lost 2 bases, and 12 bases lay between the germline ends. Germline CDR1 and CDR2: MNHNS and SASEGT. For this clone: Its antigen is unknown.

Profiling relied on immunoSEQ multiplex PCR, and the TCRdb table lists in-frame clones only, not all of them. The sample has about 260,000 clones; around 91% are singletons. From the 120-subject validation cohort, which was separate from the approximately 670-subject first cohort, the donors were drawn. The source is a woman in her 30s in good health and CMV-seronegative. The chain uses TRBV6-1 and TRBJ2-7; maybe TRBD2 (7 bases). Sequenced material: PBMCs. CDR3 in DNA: TGTGCCAGCAGTGAAGTGGGGGGGGGCCCCTACGAGCAGTACTTC. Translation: CASSEVGGGPYEQYF.